This T cell receptor beta chain was observed in a study of early T cells in non-severe SARS-CoV-2 infection. Study-wide context: The sequenced material was bulk RNA from unsorted whole blood, and its chains were unpaired. Notes on the study in general: Lookups in VDJdb leaned toward anti-spike CD8 responses and missed private and CD4 specificities.

Each single cDNA molecule received a unique molecular identifier. In TCRdb, the 5' RACE reads were re-called with MiXCR into one record per CDR3 protein. The sample lists about 39,000 distinct CDR3 sequences, around 5.8% occurring once. This clonotype came up many times. The target antigen is unknown. CDR1 is MGHRA and CDR2 is YSYEKL in the germline V gene. With V trimmed by 1 base and J by 3 bases, 2 bases remained unmatched. CDR3 length equals 14 residues. This specimen consisted of whole blood, obtained at baseline. The chain has TRBV4-1 and TRBJ1-2; 7 bases line up with TRBD1. This TCR was recovered from an adult who was a healthcare worker with PCR-confirmed SARS-CoV-2 infection or an uninfected control (not recorded which). In DNA form, the CDR3 reads TGCGCCAGCAGCCAAGGGGACAGAGACTATGGCTACACCTTC. Translating it yields CASSQGDRDYGYTF.